The 20 T cell receptor beta chains given below trace back to one sample, sequenced in a study of neoadjuvant anti-PD-1 for oral cavity cancer. The protocol was immunoSEQ multiplex PCR, while the TCRdb copy is restricted to in-frame clones and leaves out a portion. The sample lists about 9,600 clones; around 66% were seen once. This sample's time point: after neoadjuvant nivolumab, at surgical resection. Sample: PBMCs, taken after nivolumab (anti-PD-1) treatment. All receptors derive from a person between 35 and 79 years old with oral cavity squamous cell carcinoma.

This clone was observed a handful of times. The chain links TRBV14 to TRBJ1-4, with TRBD1 identical over 7 bases. This CDR3 has 12 residues. Trimming cost V 4 bases and J 14 bases; bases outside gene matches: 7. CDR1 is SGHDN, CDR2 FVKESK, per germline. CDR3 in amino acids: CASSPVGTVLFF. The CDR3 DNA reads TGTGCCAGCAGCCCGGTGGGGACAGTTCTGTTTTTT. Combining the CDR3 with reference TRBV14 and TRBJ1-4 gives the whole variable domain EAGVTQFPSHSVIEKGQTVTLRCDPISGHDNLYWYRRVMGKEIKFLLHFVKESKQDESGMPNNRFLAERTGGTYSTLKVQPAELEDSGVYFCASSPVGTVLFFGSGTQLSVL.

There are a few counts of this clone. CDR3 coding DNA: TGTGCCAGCGGCTCCCGACAGAGTCTTAACTATGGCTACACCTTC. It encodes CASGSRQSLNYGYTF. The chain employs TRBV5-6 and TRBJ1-2, with D possibly TRBD1 on 5 matching bases. The germline V gene has CDR1 SGHDT and CDR2 YYEEEE. The germline V and J ends were trimmed by 7 bases and 1 base, with 17 bases remaining between them. The length of the CDR3 is 15 residues.

This chain uses TRBV29-1 with TRBJ2-5; D possibly corresponds to TRBD2 (6 bases). V was pared by 7 bases and J by 3 bases, with 9 bases between. The germline gives CDR1 SQVTM, CDR2 ANQGSEA. The CDR3 is made up of 11 amino acids. The CDR3 sequence is CSGGTKETQYF. Here the CDR3 DNA reads TGCAGCGGCGGGACGAAAGAGACCCAGTACTTC. The full variable domain, its missing parts supplied by reference TRBV29-1 and TRBJ2-5, is SAVISQKPSRDICQRGTSLTIQCQVDSQVTMMFWYRQQPGQSLTLIATANQGSEATYESGFVIDKFPISRPNLTFSTLTVSNMSPEDSSIYLCSGGTKETQYFGPGTRLLVL.

This clone showed up just once. This chain joins TRBV5-4 and TRBJ1-1, with 8 bases aligning to TRBD1. V lost 4 bases, J lost 3 bases, and 8 bases stayed unmatched. The CDR3 has 15 amino acids. Germline CDR1 reads SGHNT; CDR2 reads YYREEE (reference sequence). The CDR3 protein is CASSTKTGDYTEAFF. DNA for the CDR3: TGTGCCAGCAGCACCAAGACAGGGGATTACACTGAAGCTTTCTTT.

This clone occurred once. V is TRBV29-1 and J is TRBJ2-1, with unresolved D. The CDR3 consists of 12 residues. Germline V gene data show CDR1 as SQVTM and CDR2 as ANQGSEA. V shed 3 bases and J shed 3 bases, with 6 bases lying between them. DNA for the CDR3: TGCAGCGTTGATGTTAGCTACAATGAGCAGTTCTTC. Translation: CSVDVSYNEQFF.

The V and J genes are TRBV27 and TRBJ2-7, with a tentative D call TRBD2 (5 bases). Germline-derived CDR1 and CDR2 are MNHEY and SMNVEV (reference sequence). The CDR3 contains 16 residues. With 6 bases removed from V and 1 base from J, the gap between germline ends came to 19 bases. The CDR3 protein is CASSPVPAAGSYEQYF. The CDR3 bases are TGTGCCAGCAGCCCAGTTCCGGCGGCGGGTTCCTACGAGCAGTACTTC.

A single count supports this clone. The V call is TRBV10-3, the J call TRBJ2-7; D might be TRBD1 (8 bases). CDR1 ENHRY and CDR2 SYGVKD come from the germline V gene. The CDR3 loop spans 12 amino acids. V was trimmed by 11 bases and J by 2 bases, leaving 13 bases between them. The CDR3 nucleotides are TGTGCCTCACAGGGGGGGCCCTACGAGCAGTACTTC. As protein: CASQGGPYEQYF.

The rearrangement uses TRBV6-1 and TRBJ1-3; D is uncertain. Germline V gene sequence: CDR1 MNHNS, CDR2 SASEGT. There are 14 residues in the CDR3. Trimming left V 8 bases short and J 0 bases short, with 11 bases between. CDR3 nucleotides: TGTGCCAGCGGTCCTCTACCCTCTGGAAACACCATATATTTT. Translating gives CASGPLPSGNTIYF.

The rearrangement uses TRBV5-1 and TRBJ2-3; 12 positions match TRBD2. Germline CDR1 reads SGHRS; CDR2 reads YFSETQ. The CDR3 totals 14 residues. After removal of 3 bases from V and 6 bases from J, the junction contained 2 bases not matched to a gene. CDR3 region: CASSWTSGVDTQYF. The DNA of the CDR3 is TGCGCCAGCAGCTGGACTAGCGGGGTCGATACGCAGTATTTT.

This chain uses TRBV19 with TRBJ1-1; D gene uncertain. Trimming removed 3 bases from V and 11 bases from J, with 19 bases in between. CDR1 and CDR2 from the germline V gene are LNHDA and SQIVND (reference sequence). This CDR3 has 14 amino acids. CDR3 coding DNA: TGTGCCAGTAGTATGTTAAGGGCAGACGTGATGGCTTTCTTT. Protein product: CASSMLRADVMAFF. The variable domain in full, with the rest retrieved from reference TRBV19 and TRBJ1-1, is DGGITQSPKYLFRKEGQNVTLSCEQNLNHDAMYWYRQDPGQGLRLIYYSQIVNDFQKGDIAEGYSVSREKKESFPLTVTSAQKNPTAFYLCASSMLRADVMAFFGQGTRLTVV.

This sequence joins TRBV5-6 and TRBJ1-1; D gene uncertain. Trimming took off 2 bases at V and 4 bases at J, with 6 bases between the two ends. The germline V gene has CDR1 SGHDT and CDR2 YYEEEE. The CDR3 is made up of 12 amino acids. CDR3 coding DNA: TGTGCCAGCAGCTTACCGTCCACTGAAGCTTTCTTT. Its protein is CASSLPSTEAFF.

This rearrangement joins TRBV4-1 to TRBJ2-3; D is uncertain. Germline V gene lookup returns CDR1 MGHRA and CDR2 YSYEKL. V was trimmed by 0 bases and J by 4 bases, leaving 2 bases between them. The CDR3 is 12 amino acids. This CDR3 reads CASSQESDTQYF. CDR3 nucleotide sequence: TGCGCCAGCAGCCAAGAGTCAGATACGCAGTATTTT.

In this sample, this clone turned up once. The genes are TRBV15 and TRBJ2-1, with 8 nucleotides matching TRBD1. V shed 11 bases, J shed 9 bases, and the junction held 15 bases outside the gene matches. Germline loops: CDR1 LNHNV, CDR2 YYDKDF (reference sequence). CDR3 size: 14 residues. The CDR3 loop is CAVGQGTVVAEQFF. The CDR3, as DNA: TGTGCCGTAGGACAGGGCACGGTGGTTGCTGAGCAGTTCTTC.

This clone was seen a few times. This chain links TRBV6-4 with TRBJ1-1; D not certain. V dropped 0 bases and J dropped 1 base, with 9 bases sitting between them. Germline V gives CDR1 MRHNA, CDR2 SNTAGT. The CDR3 totals 15 residues. CDR3 DNA sequence: TGTGCCAGCAGTGACTCGATTTTATCGAACACTGAAGCTTTCTTT. Protein: CASSDSILSNTEAFF.

The rearrangement uses TRBV7-9 and TRBJ2-3, with D maybe TRBD2 (6 bases). The CDR3 runs 15 residues. The V end lost 5 bases, the J end lost 1 base, and 13 bases lay between the germline ends. Germline lookup yields CDR1 SEHNR and CDR2 FQNEAQ (reference sequence). CDR3 region: CASSLLASGTDTQYF. The CDR3 coding sequence is TGTGCCAGCAGCCTACTAGCAAGTGGCACAGATACGCAGTATTTT.

This clone has just a few counts. The chain carries TRBV14 and TRBJ1-5; no clear D gene. This CDR3 has 13 residues. V lost 0 bases and J lost 7, with 7 bases in between. CDR1 SGHDN and CDR2 FVKESK come from the germline V gene. The CDR3 nucleotides are TGTGCCAGCAGCCAAGATCAAAGGCAGCCCCAGCATTTT. The encoded protein is CASSQDQRQPQHF.

V usage is TRBV7-9 and J usage is TRBJ1-1; maybe TRBD1 (5 bases). CDR1 and CDR2 from the germline V gene are SEHNR and FQNEAQ (reference sequence). The CDR3 totals 12 residues. The V gene lost 5 bases and the J gene lost 6 bases, with 10 bases spanning the gap. Written as DNA, the CDR3 is TGTGCCAGCAGCGTCGGAGGGGCTGAAGCTTTCTTT. It yields the protein CASSVGGAEAFF.

This chain's CDR3 is CASSMGYREVNTEAFF. The CDR3 nucleotides read TGTGCCAGTAGTATGGGATACAGGGAGGTGAACACTGAAGCTTTCTTT. The rearrangement links TRBV19 to TRBJ1-1; a possible D gene is TRBD1 (6 bases). This CDR3 has 16 amino acids. Germline lookup yields CDR1 LNHDA and CDR2 SQIVND (reference sequence). V lost 3 bases, J lost 0 bases, and 14 bases lay in between.

The J gene is TRBJ2-1, the V gene TRBV30; D is unresolved. Germline CDR1 GTSNPN, CDR2 SVGIG (reference sequence). Trimming shortened V by 6 bases and J by 8 bases, and 17 bases separated the two germline ends. The CDR3 has 13 residues. The CDR3 protein is CACKVSGAHEQFF. The CDR3 DNA reads as TGTGCCTGCAAAGTATCTGGTGCCCATGAGCAGTTCTTC.

V is TRBV9 and J is TRBJ2-7, with D unclear. The germline V and J ends were trimmed by 4 bases and 5 bases, with 16 bases remaining between them. The CDR3 contains 14 residues. CDR1 and CDR2 (germline): SGDLS, YYNGEE. The CDR3 DNA is TGTGCCAGCAGCCCCCGGTGGGCACGAGACGAGCAGTACTTC. Protein sequence: CASSPRWARDEQYF. The complete variable domain, with remaining parts taken from reference TRBV9 and TRBJ2-7, reads DSGVTQTPKHLITATGQRVTLRCSPRSGDLSVYWYQQSLDQGLQFLIQYYNGEERAKGNILERFSAQQFPDLHSELNLSSLELGDSALYFCASSPRWARDEQYFGPGTRLTVT.